Here is one T cell receptor (beta chain) with its context. The data originate from a study of blood T cell repertoires in COVID-19. About the study: Italy, Spain and the United States were the sources of the convalescent and acute COVID-19 samples. PBMCs, B-cell-depleted T cells, or T cells provided the cDNA or gDNA that made up the material.

Profiled with immunoSEQ multiplex PCR; TCRdb holds only in-frame clones, not every one. The data hold 65,000 to 90,000 clones, with roughly nine tenths observed a single time. Trimming cost V 5 bases and J 8 bases, with 19 bases left between them. The germline gives CDR1 SGHTS, CDR2 YDEGEE. This CDR3 has 15 amino acids. The chain joins TRBV5-8 to TRBJ1-4, with D possibly being TRBD1 (6 bases). The sequenced material came from peripheral blood. The receptor's source is a man aged 45 to 65 with acute or convalescent COVID-19. The DNA of the CDR3 is TGTGCCAGCAGAACAGGGCAGGGGTCTCGGGAAAAACTGTTTTTT. Encoded protein: CASRTGQGSREKLFF.